This T cell receptor (beta chain) originates from a study of regulatory T cells in long-lasting Graves disease (dated by TCRdb to about 2021). Some background on the complete study: Persistent Graves' disease was defined as persistently positive TSH receptor autoantibodies together with antithyroid drug treatment for over 5 years. This study used TCR sequencing and RNA sequencing of peripheral blood to compare persistent Graves' disease patients against newly diagnosed Graves' disease patients. The study was registered as a clinical trial and conducted in China. A total of 35 or so samples were covered by TCR sequencing, comprising roughly 13 persistent and around 20 newly diagnosed Graves' disease patients. Persistent Graves' disease patients in the clinical cohort had taken antithyroid drugs for roughly ten years on average.

CDR1 and CDR2 were assigned from the germline V gene as MDHEN and SYDVKM. The CDR3, cysteine through phenylalanine, is 15 amino acids long. Just CDR3 DNA is preserved here, 45 bases in frame from base 1. Ends trimmed: V by 5 bases, J by 2 bases; bases unmatched to a gene: 7. To prepare the library, multiplex PCR was applied. The sample was run on an Illumina HiSeq 4000. iRepertoire HTBI primers and Arm-PCR amplification of CDR3 regions were used to construct TCR beta libraries. Before sequencing, the PCR products went through gel purification. The original pipeline was this. Gene usage analysis of CDR3 amino acid clonotypes relied on the roughly 58 TRBV and 15 or so TRBJ segments identified across samples. COPE and FqMerger were used to merge the filtered high-quality paired reads into contigs. BLAST was used to align contigs to IMGT TRBV, TRBD and TRBJ reference genes, and CDR3 was defined according to IMGT. Any clonotype with a frequency above 0.1% was classified as a highly expanded clone. Shannon entropy served as the measure of repertoire diversity, while the Gini coefficient captured V-J evenness. Clonotypes shared by more than one individual were considered public. TCRdb itself trimmed the public reads at Q25 with fastp, ran MiXCR and retained productive beta chains. Identical CDR3 proteins give one entry, which carries the most common genes and DNA. The V and J calls, along with clone size, are taken from TCRdb and not from the paper's own processing. This sample gives 360,000 or so distinct CDR3 sequences in total; roughly 25% of them show up just once. Approximately 30% of the sample lies in the top ten.

This clonotype was recorded at least ten times. This clone's antigen is unknown. No base quality information exists; no much larger clone differs at one position. This specimen's time point label, interpreted: persistent/refractory GD, antithyroid drugs over 5 years with positive TRAb. For both TCR sequencing and RNA sequencing, RNA was extracted from PBMCs in TRIzol. The diagnosis of Graves' disease followed American Thyroid Association guidelines. Patients were recruited from an endocrinology department in Xi'an, China. Each patient gave about 9.1 milliliters of peripheral blood, collected in an EDTA anticoagulant tube. PBMCs were isolated by Ficoll Paque Plus density gradient separation without further T cell sorting. An Agilent 2100 Bioanalyzer and agarose gel were used to assess RNA quality, and a NanoDrop 2000 was used to measure RNA concentration. General findings and caveats noted by the study authors: A larger number of public clonotypes was shared among persistent patients (under 3,000) than among newly diagnosed patients (roughly 930). Sequencing and analysis were limited to the TCR beta chain. Compared with newly diagnosed patients, patients with persistent Graves' disease had lower TCR Shannon entropy and fewer highly expanded clones, which suggests clonal expansion. Persistent disease showed preferential use of TRBV28, TRBJ1-2 and TRBJ2-5, whereas newly diagnosed disease favored TRBV20-1 and TRBJ2-1. As a limitation, the authors acknowledged that the small sample size may reduce accuracy. Peripheral blood alone was examined, since thyroid tissue, which constituted the primary lesion, could not be accessed.

The V and J genes are TRBV28 and TRBJ2-7, with 9 middle bases fitting TRBD2. This receptor was obtained from a woman aged 40 to 50 with Graves disease. Donor details come from another sample of the same person, matched by shared clones. The material sequenced was peripheral blood mononuclear cells (PBMCs), taken when the disease was refractory, from a patient treated with antithyroid drugs. The bases are TGTGCCAGCAGTCCGTGGACTAGCGCCCCCTACGAGCAGTACTTC. The encoded protein is CASSPWTSAPYEQYF.